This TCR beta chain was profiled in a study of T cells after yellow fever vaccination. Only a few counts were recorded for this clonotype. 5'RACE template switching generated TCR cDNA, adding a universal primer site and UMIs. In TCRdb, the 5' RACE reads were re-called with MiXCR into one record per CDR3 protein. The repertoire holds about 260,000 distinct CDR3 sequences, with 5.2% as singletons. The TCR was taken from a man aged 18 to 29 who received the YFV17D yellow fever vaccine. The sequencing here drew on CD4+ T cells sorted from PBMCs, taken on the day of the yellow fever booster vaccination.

The CDR3 DNA sequence: TGTGCCAGCAGCTCGGTCAGCTCTACGCAGTATTTT. It encodes CASSSVSSTQYF. The chain employs TRBV6-5 and TRBJ2-3; no reliable D call. The V end was cut by 6 bases, the J end by 8 bases, with 12 bases between. This CDR3 has 12 residues. Germline V gene sequence: CDR1 MNHEY, CDR2 SVGAGI.